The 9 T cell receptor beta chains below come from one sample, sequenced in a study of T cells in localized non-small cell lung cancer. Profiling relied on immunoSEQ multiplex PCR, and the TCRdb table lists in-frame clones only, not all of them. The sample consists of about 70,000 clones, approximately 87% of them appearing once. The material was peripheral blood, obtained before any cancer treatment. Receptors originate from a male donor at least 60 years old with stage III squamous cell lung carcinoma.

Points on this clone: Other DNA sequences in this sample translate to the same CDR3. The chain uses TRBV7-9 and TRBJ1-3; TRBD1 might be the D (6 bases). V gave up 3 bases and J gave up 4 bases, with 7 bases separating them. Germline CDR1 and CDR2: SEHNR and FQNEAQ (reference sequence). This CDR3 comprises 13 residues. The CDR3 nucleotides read TGTGCCAGCAGCTTGGGGGCCGGAAACACCATATATTTT. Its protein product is CASSLGAGNTIYF.

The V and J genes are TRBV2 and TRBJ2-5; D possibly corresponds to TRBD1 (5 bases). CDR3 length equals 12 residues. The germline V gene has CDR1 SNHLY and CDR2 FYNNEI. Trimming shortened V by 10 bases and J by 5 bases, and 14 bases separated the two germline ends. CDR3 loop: CAKARAGETQYF. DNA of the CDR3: TGTGCCAAGGCCAGGGCTGGGGAGACCCAGTACTTC.

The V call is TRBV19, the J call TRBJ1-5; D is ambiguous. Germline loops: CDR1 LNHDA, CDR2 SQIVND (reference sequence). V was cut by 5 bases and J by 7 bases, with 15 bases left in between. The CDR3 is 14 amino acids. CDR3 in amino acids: CASSPQLPRQPQHF. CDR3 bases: TGTGCCAGTAGTCCCCAGTTGCCCCGACAGCCCCAGCATTTT.

CDR3 DNA: TGCGCCAGCAGCCCCGGGCGGACAGGGAAAGAGACCCAGTACTTC. Protein: CASSPGRTGKETQYF. The rearrangement joins TRBV4-1 to TRBJ2-5, with 8 bases lining up with TRBD1. The CDR3 runs 15 residues. V lost 4 bases to trimming and J lost 3 bases; unmatched junction nucleotides: 7. In germline, CDR1 is MGHRA, CDR2 YSYEKL.

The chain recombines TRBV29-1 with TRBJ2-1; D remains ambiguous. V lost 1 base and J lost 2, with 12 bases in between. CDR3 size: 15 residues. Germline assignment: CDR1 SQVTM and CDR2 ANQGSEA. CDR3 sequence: CSVEGAGRAYNEQFF. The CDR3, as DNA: TGCAGCGTTGAAGGGGCAGGACGGGCCTACAATGAGCAGTTCTTC.

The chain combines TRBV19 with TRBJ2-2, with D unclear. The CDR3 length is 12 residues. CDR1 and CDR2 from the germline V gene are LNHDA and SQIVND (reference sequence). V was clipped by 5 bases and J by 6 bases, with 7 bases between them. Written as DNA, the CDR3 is TGTGCCAGTAGTCCAAGAGCCGGGGAGCTGTTTTTT. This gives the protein CASSPRAGELFF.

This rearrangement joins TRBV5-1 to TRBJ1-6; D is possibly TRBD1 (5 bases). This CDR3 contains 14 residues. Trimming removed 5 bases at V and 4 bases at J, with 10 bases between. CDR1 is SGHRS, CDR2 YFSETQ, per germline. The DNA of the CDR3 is TGCGCCAGCAGTCCGGGGGGTTATAATTCACCCCTCCACTTT. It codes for CASSPGGYNSPLHF.

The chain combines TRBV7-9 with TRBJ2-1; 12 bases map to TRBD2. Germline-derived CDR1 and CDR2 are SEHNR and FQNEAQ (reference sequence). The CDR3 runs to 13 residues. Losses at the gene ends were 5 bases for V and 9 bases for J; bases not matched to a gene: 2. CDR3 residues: CASSPGLAGEQFF. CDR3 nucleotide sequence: TGTGCCAGCAGCCCGGGACTAGCGGGTGAGCAGTTCTTC.

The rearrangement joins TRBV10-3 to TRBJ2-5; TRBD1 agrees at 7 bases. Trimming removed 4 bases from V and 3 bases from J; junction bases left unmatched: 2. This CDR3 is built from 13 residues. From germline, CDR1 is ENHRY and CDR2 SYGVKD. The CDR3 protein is CAISVDREETQYF. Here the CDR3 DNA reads TGTGCCATCAGTGTCGACAGGGAAGAGACCCAGTACTTC.